This TCR beta chain was captured in a study of T cell responses to AZD1222 COVID-19 vaccine (dated by TCRdb to about 2021). A note on the overall study: A total of just over 230 trial participants underwent TCR sequencing, of whom 200 to 220 received two doses of AZD1222 and some 26 received two doses of the MenACWY control vaccine. Trial participants were enrolled by age into subgroups of 18-55, 56-69 and 70-plus years, and roughly 150, 30 and 60 TCR-sequenced participants, respectively, were included in these subgroups.

Overall results and qualifications from the work: Epitopes outside the regions mutated in the B.1.351 and B.1.1.7 variants were reportedly recognized by nearly half of the unique spike-specific TCRs. After two AZD1222 doses, spike-specific TCR breadth and depth were significantly higher than at day 0 and than in MenACWY recipients. Conclusions about previously exposed vaccinees were limited because only six AZD1222 recipients were SARS-CoV-2 seropositive at baseline. Because no day 14 peak-response samples were available, the repertoires could be characterized only after the peak T cell response. In the small 56-69-year group, the increase in depth fell short of significance, most likely because of low power. Most participants were white British and females outnumbered males, and the authors suggested that clonal diversity may have been underestimated. CD4 TCRs associated with the vaccine covered the entire spike protein, and the dominant responses were in regions 160-218 and 743-854.

CDR1 MDHEN and CDR2 SYDVKM are derived from the germline V gene. V is pruned by 2 bases and J by 6 bases, leaving 3 bases of the junction without a gene match. Inclusive of the bounding cysteine and phenylalanine, the CDR3 is 15 residues long. Of all the DNA, just the CDR3 is kept, 45 bases in frame from base 1. The CDR3 regions of human TCRbeta chains were analyzed by immunosequencing. Per the authors' processing: Repertoire TCRs were checked for matches against a reference library of SARS-CoV-2-specific TCRs that had been generated using the MIRA antigen-specificity platform. Breadth was defined as the fraction of unique TCRs that were SARS-CoV-2-associated. Depth was defined as the fraction of total T cells that were SARS-CoV-2-associated. Using the MIRA data, each spike-specific TCR was assigned both to the spike region to which the TCR was reactive and to a CD4 or CD8 class. Log10-transformed breadth and depth values were compared by one-way ANOVA with Sidak's multiple comparisons tests. This is the immuneACCESS table as TCRdb keeps it, with only in-frame sequences that have V and J called. A part of the clones is gone; compared with another copy, unresolved V genes explain less than half, and the rest is unexplained. D and trimming come from the DNA, and the V and J calls and clone size come from that table. The sample includes roughly 90,000 clones, with 75% to 90% observed a single time. Under 3% of the sample is in the top ten clones.

This clone was seen just once. Its specific antigen is unknown. No much larger clone is present one base from it, and per-base qualities are unavailable. Reading the label with the study, this specimen's time point is: about 28 days (+/-7) after the second vaccine dose. AZD1222 recipients whose second dose came at about 4 weeks and those whose second dose came at about 12 weeks were combined into one group, since spike-specific TCR depth and breadth did not differ between the two schedules. Samples from vaccinated people were obtained from the UK trials COV001 and COV002, which included a single-blind randomized controlled phase 2/3 trial of AZD1222 (ChAdOx1 nCoV-19) in healthy adults. Trial participant PBMC samples were collected at day 0 and day 28 after the second dose for TCRbeta chain sequencing.

This TCR was sampled from an adult who received the AZD1222 COVID-19 vaccine. Sequenced material: peripheral blood, taken 28 days after the second AZD1222 dose. The rearranged segments are TRBV28 and TRBJ1-5, with TRBD1 matching 11 junction bases. This receptor has the CDR3 CASSLGTGGGQPQHF. The base sequence is TGTGCCAGCAGTTTAGGGACAGGGGGGGGTCAGCCCCAGCATTTT.